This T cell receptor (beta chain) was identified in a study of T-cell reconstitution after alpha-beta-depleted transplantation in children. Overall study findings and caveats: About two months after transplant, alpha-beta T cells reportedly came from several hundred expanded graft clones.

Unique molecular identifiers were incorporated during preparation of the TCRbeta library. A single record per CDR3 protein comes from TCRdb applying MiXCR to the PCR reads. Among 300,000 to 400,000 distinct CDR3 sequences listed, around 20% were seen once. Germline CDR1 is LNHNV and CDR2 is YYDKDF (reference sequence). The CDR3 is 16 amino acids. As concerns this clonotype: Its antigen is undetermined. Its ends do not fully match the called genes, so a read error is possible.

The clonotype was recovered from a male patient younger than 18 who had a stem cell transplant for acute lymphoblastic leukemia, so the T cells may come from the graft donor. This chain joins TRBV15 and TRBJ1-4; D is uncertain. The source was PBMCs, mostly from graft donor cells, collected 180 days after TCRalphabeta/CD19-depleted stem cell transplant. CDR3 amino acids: CATSREGSATNEILFF. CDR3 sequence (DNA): TGTGCCACCAGCAGAGAAGGATCCGCAACTAATGAAATACTGTTTTTT.